Shown below are 11 T cell receptor beta chains from a single sample sequenced in a study of blood T cells in healthy people across ages. The authors ran a second PCR of 7 to 11 cycles using a sample-barcoded 5' primer and a J-beta primer mix. In TCRdb, the 5' RACE reads were re-called with MiXCR into one record per CDR3 protein. The table lists hundreds of thousands of distinct CDR3 sequences, 20% to 30% of them singletons. This sample also appeared in a second study, on T cells of mothers and their children.

The sample consisted of blood. The source of these receptors is a boy between 10 and 17 years old in good health.

The chain uses TRBV9 and TRBJ2-1; TRBD2 might be the D (6 bases). CDR3 length: 15 amino acids. Looked up from germline, CDR1 is SGDLS and CDR2 is YYNGEE. V shed 1 base and J shed 4 bases, with 12 bases lying between them. DNA of the CDR3: TGTGCCAGCAGCGTATCGGCGGGGAAATACAATGAGCAGTTCTTC. It codes for CASSVSAGKYNEQFF.

A few counts support this clonotype. The chain uses TRBV28 and TRBJ2-7; D not certain. This CDR3 is built from 13 residues. Looked up from germline, CDR1 is MDHEN and CDR2 is SYDVKM. The germline V and J ends were trimmed by 1 base and 3 bases, with 7 bases remaining between them. In DNA, the CDR3 is TGTGCCAGCAGTTTATCGTTTAACTACGAGCAGTACTTC. Its translation is CASSLSFNYEQYF.

The chain recombines TRBV29-1 with TRBJ2-1; possible D gene TRBD2, 5 bases. The CDR3 is made up of 15 amino acids. Germline V gene lookup returns CDR1 SQVTM and CDR2 ANQGSEA. The V and J ends lost 0 bases and 8 bases respectively, with 17 bases between them. Here the CDR3 reads CSVEDPEGSPDEQFF. Written as DNA, the CDR3 is TGCAGCGTTGAAGATCCAGAGGGCTCGCCCGATGAGCAGTTCTTC.

This clonotype was found a few times. The CDR3 loop reads CSVRVTFAYEQYF. The CDR3 region has the DNA TGCAGCGTTCGAGTTACATTTGCCTACGAGCAGTACTTC. The chain links TRBV29-1 to TRBJ2-7; D is ambiguous. This CDR3 contains 13 residues. The V gene's germline CDR1 is SQVTM and CDR2 ANQGSEA. V was shortened by 5 bases and J by 2 bases, with 13 bases between the two germline ends.

In its sample, this clonotype was seen a few times. CDR3 protein: CASSLRGRETGELFF. For the CDR3, the DNA is TGTGCCAGCAGCTTACGGGGCAGGGAGACCGGGGAGCTGTTTTTT. The rearrangement links TRBV7-2 to TRBJ2-2, with D tentatively TRBD1 or TRBD2 (5 bases each). Looked up from germline, CDR1 is SGHTA and CDR2 is FQGNSA. V was shortened by 2 bases and J by 5 bases, with 12 bases between the two germline ends. This CDR3 is built from 15 residues.

This clonotype was observed a handful of times. The rearrangement joins TRBV2 to TRBJ2-3; 8 bases align to TRBD1. With V trimmed by 1 base and J by 4 bases, 4 bases remained unmatched. The germline V gene encodes CDR1 SNHLY and CDR2 FYNNEI. This CDR3 is built from 15 residues. The CDR3 bases are TGTGCCAGCAGTGAAGGGACAGGGTCGGCAGATACGCAGTATTTT. Protein sequence: CASSEGTGSADTQYF.

This clonotype was seen a few times. V gene TRBV3-1 combines with J gene TRBJ2-5, with D possibly TRBD2 on 5 matching bases. The DNA end is more similar to TRBJ2-7, so the J call may be wrong. This CDR3 comprises 13 residues. From germline, CDR1 is LGHDT and CDR2 YNNKEL (reference sequence). As DNA, the CDR3 is TGTGCCAGCAGCGACGGGATAGCCTACGAGCAGTACTTC. This gives the protein CASSDGIAYEQYF.

On this clonotype: A junction end diverges from the germline sequence, so it may reflect a read error. The CDR3 sequence: CASSVQTASETFF. In nucleotides, the CDR3 is TGTGCCAGCAGTGTCCAGACCGCCAGTGAAACTTTCTTT. The rearrangement joins TRBV28 to TRBJ1-1, with D unresolved. The CDR3 covers 13 residues. Germline V gene sequence: CDR1 MDHEN, CDR2 SYDVKM.

This chain joins TRBV3-1 and TRBJ1-1; weak D call: TRBD1 (5 bases). CDR1 is LGHDT and CDR2 is YNNKEL in the germline V gene (reference sequence). Trimming shortened V by 1 base and J by 2 bases, and 11 bases separated the two germline ends. The CDR3 length is 15 residues. CDR3 amino acids: CASSQGRGTNTEAFF. The CDR3 bases are TGTGCCAGCAGCCAAGGGCGGGGGACCAACACTGAAGCTTTCTTT.

This clonotype came up a few times. V and J are TRBV12-3 or TRBV12-4 and TRBJ2-5; D could derive from TRBD1 or TRBD2 (7 bases each). This CDR3 comprises 14 residues. Trimming cost V 6 bases and J 4 bases, with 15 bases left between them. The CDR3 spells CASSRDSGAETQYF. In DNA form, the CDR3 reads TGTGCCAGCAGCCGGGACAGCGGGGCAGAGACCCAGTACTTC.

The V gene is TRBV27, the J gene TRBJ1-1; tentative D call: TRBD1 (5 bases). Germline CDR1 reads MNHEY; CDR2 reads SMNVEV (reference sequence). V was clipped by 3 bases and J by 0 bases, with 11 bases between them. The CDR3 has 15 amino acids. CDR3 nucleotide sequence: TGTGCCAGCAGTTTTAGGGCAGGGATGAACACTGAAGCTTTCTTT. Translation gives CASSFRAGMNTEAFF.